The 5 T cell receptor beta chains presented below share a single source sample, sequenced in a study of cytomegalovirus exposure and HLA in healthy donors. The PCR was carried out with 60 Vbeta primers and 13 Jbeta primers. Clones were sequenced by immunoSEQ multiplex PCR, and TCRdb holds only the in-frame ones, with some missing. Seen here are about 200,000 clones, 80% to 85% observed once, and the top ten hold 6.5%. Sequenced: PBMCs. The receptors stem from a woman aged 45-59 years in good health and CMV-seropositive.

This clone was found once. The chain has TRBV5-1 and TRBJ2-4, with TRBD2 matching over 12 bases. Germline trimming cut 0 bases from V and 4 bases from J; bases unmatched to any gene: 2. Germline V gene data show CDR1 as SGHRS and CDR2 as YFSETQ. The CDR3 has 16 amino acids. The CDR3 bases are TGCGCCAGCAGCTTGGGTCTAGCGGGAGGGAAAAACATTCAGTACTTC. Translation: CASSLGLAGGKNIQYF. Supplemented by reference TRBV5-1 and TRBJ2-4, the full variable domain reads KAGVTQTPRYLIKTRGQQVTLSCSPISGHRSVSWYQQTPGQGLQFLFEYFSETQRNKGNFPGRFSGRQFSNSRSEMNVSTLELGDSALYLCASSLGLAGGKNIQYFGAGTRLSVL.

About this clone: A junction boundary mismatches the germline segment, possibly from a read error. The V gene is TRBV7-2, the J gene TRBJ1-1; perhaps TRBD1 as D (6 bases). This CDR3 is 12 amino acids long. Germline CDR1 is SGHTA and CDR2 is FQGNSA. In DNA, the CDR3 is TGTGCCAGCAGCTCCATTAGGGGGACCGTGGTATTT. It specifies CASSSIRGTVVF.

The chain combines TRBV5-6 with TRBJ2-5; perhaps TRBD1 as D (5 bases). The germline V gene has CDR1 SGHDT and CDR2 YYEEEE. Trimming stripped 4 bases from V and 2 bases from J, with 6 bases between. CDR3 length: 12 amino acids. The CDR3 sequence: CASSRQQETQYF. DNA for the CDR3: TGTGCCAGCAGCCGACAGCAAGAGACCCAGTACTTC.

The chain combines TRBV6-5 with TRBJ2-7; 7 bases agree with TRBD2. CDR3 size: 13 residues. The ends lost 9 bases at V and 2 bases at J; junction bases unmatched: 7. Germline CDR1 is MNHEY and CDR2 is SVGAGI. DNA of the CDR3: TGTGCCAGTAGACTAGCTGCCACCTACGAGCAGTACTTC. Translated: CASRLAATYEQYF.

The chain carries TRBV10-3 and TRBJ1-1, with D unresolved. Germline CDR1 reads ENHRY; CDR2 reads SYGVKD. V lost 2 bases to trimming and J lost 4 bases, with 8 bases between them. The CDR3 is 13 amino acids. The CDR3 reads CAISEPELTEAFF. CDR3 DNA sequence: TGTGCCATCAGTGAGCCCGAACTCACTGAAGCTTTCTTT.